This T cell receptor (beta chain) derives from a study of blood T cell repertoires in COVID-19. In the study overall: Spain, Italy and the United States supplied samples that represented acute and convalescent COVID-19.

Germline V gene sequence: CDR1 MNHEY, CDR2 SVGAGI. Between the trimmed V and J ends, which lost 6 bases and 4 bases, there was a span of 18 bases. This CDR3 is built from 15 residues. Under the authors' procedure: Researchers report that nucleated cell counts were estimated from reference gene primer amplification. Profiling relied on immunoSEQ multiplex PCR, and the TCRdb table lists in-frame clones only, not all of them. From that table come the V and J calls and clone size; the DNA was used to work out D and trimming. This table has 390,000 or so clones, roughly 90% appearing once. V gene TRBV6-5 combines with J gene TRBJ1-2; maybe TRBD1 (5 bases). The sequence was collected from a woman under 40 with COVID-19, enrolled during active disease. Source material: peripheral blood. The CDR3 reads CASRGGVAEFYGYTF. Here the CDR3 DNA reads TGTGCCAGCAGGGGGGGGGTGGCAGAATTCTATGGCTACACCTTC.